The 25 T cell receptor beta chains reported below all come from one sample, sequenced in a study of T cell responses to AZD1222 COVID-19 vaccine. TCRdb's table, derived via immunoSEQ multiplex PCR, lists solely in-frame clones and lacks some. The sample includes about 150,000 clones, 85% of them seen just once. Material: peripheral blood, obtained 28 days after the second dose of the MenACWY control vaccine. These receptors were obtained from an adult who received the MenACWY meningococcal vaccine as a control.

The chain joins TRBV5-1 to TRBJ1-2; 7 positions match TRBD1. Trimming cost V 2 bases and J 7 bases; bases outside gene matches: 5. The CDR3 loop spans 13 amino acids. Germline V gives CDR1 SGHRS, CDR2 YFSETQ. The CDR3 loop reads CASSLTGDGGYTF. The CDR3 coding sequence is TGCGCCAGCAGCTTAACAGGGGATGGTGGCTACACCTTC.

The gene calls are TRBV7-2 and TRBJ1-1; 7 bases are a match to TRBD1. The V and J ends lost 2 bases and 6 bases, in that order; junction bases with no gene match: 6. CDR1 SGHTA and CDR2 FQGNSA come from the germline V gene. There are 14 residues in the CDR3. The CDR3, as DNA: TGTGCCAGCAGCTTAATACAGGGGACACCTGAAGCTTTCTTT. Translation gives CASSLIQGTPEAFF.

With regard to this clone: Other DNA sequences in this sample translate to the same CDR3. V and J are TRBV5-1 and TRBJ2-5; D unclear. Germline loops: CDR1 SGHRS, CDR2 YFSETQ. Trimming cost V 4 bases and J 2 bases, with 12 bases left between them. The CDR3 runs 14 residues. CDR3 nucleotide sequence: TGCGCCAGCAGCCCCGGATCGACACAAGAGACCCAGTACTTC. This codes for CASSPGSTQETQYF.

The rearrangement links TRBV6-5 to TRBJ1-1; 10 nucleotides line up with TRBD1. Germline CDR1 MNHEY, CDR2 SVGAGI. The CDR3 runs 14 residues. V was clipped by 8 bases and J by 3 bases; unmatched bases: 6. The CDR3 spells CASGGTGVDTEAFF. CDR3 sequence (DNA): TGTGCCAGCGGGGGGACAGGGGTGGACACTGAAGCTTTCTTT.

The J gene is TRBJ1-4, the V gene TRBV5-5, with D uncertain. Per germline, CDR1 SGHKS and CDR2 YYEKEE (reference sequence). The CDR3 length is 17 residues. Deletions cut 0 bases from V and 7 bases from J, with 19 bases between. The chain's CDR3 is CASSLVPGSTRSEKLFF. In nucleotides, the CDR3 is TGTGCCAGCAGCTTGGTCCCGGGGTCAACCCGGAGTGAAAAACTGTTTTTT.

This chain links TRBV7-2 with TRBJ2-5; TRBD2 might be the D (6 bases). Trimming stripped 4 bases from V and 1 base from J, with 16 bases between. Germline values: CDR1 SGHTA, CDR2 FQGNSA. This CDR3 has 16 amino acids. CDR3 nucleotide sequence: TGTGCCAGCAGCTATCTCGGGGGAGCCACCCAAGAGACCCAGTACTTC. Translation gives CASSYLGGATQETQYF.

The V and J genes are TRBV11-2 and TRBJ1-5; D not certain. Germline CDR1 and CDR2: SGHAT and FQNNGV. This CDR3 has 14 residues. The V end was cut by 5 bases, the J end by 6 bases, with 14 bases between. CDR3 amino acids: CASSQISGSQPQHF. CDR3 nucleotides: TGTGCCAGCAGCCAGATATCCGGGTCTCAGCCCCAGCATTTT.

The chain has TRBV11-2 and TRBJ1-2; weak D call: TRBD1 (5 bases). V was trimmed by 1 base and J by 8 bases, leaving 8 bases between them. CDR1 is SGHAT and CDR2 is FQNNGV in the germline V gene. The CDR3 extends over 12 amino acids. In DNA, the CDR3 is TGTGCCAGCAGCTTAGGGGGGTACGGCTACACCTTC. Encoded protein: CASSLGGYGYTF.

This rearrangement joins TRBV19 to TRBJ1-5, with a tentative D call TRBD1 (6 bases). The CDR3 runs 14 residues. Trimming removed 6 bases from V and 3 bases from J, with 12 bases in between. Germline CDR1 and CDR2: LNHDA and SQIVND (reference sequence). CDR3 sequence: CASRKQGDNQPQHF. The CDR3 nucleotides are TGTGCCAGTAGGAAACAGGGAGACAATCAGCCCCAGCATTTT.

This chain links TRBV10-1 with TRBJ1-1; D call uncertain. Germline values: CDR1 WNHNN, CDR2 SYGVQD (reference sequence). V gave up 3 bases and J gave up 2 bases, with 7 bases separating them. This CDR3 region has 13 residues. CDR3 sequence: CASSDQYNTEAFF. The CDR3 DNA sequence: TGCGCCAGCAGTGATCAGTACAACACTGAAGCTTTCTTT.

The CDR3, as DNA: TGTGCCAGCAGCTTATTACAGGGGAGAGGCACTGAAGCTTTCTTT. Amino acid sequence: CASSLLQGRGTEAFF. V and J are TRBV7-9 and TRBJ1-1, with TRBD1 matching 7 bases. The CDR3 length is 15 residues. Germline CDR1 is SEHNR and CDR2 is FQNEAQ (reference sequence). J gave up 4 bases and V 2 bases, and 7 bases lay outside the gene matches.

The chain combines TRBV6-2 or TRBV6-3 with TRBJ2-7; D may be TRBD1 or TRBD2 (5 bases each). The CDR3 has 13 residues. V was shortened by 6 bases and J by 6 bases, with 15 bases between the two germline ends. Per the germline V gene, CDR1 is MNHEY and CDR2 is SVGEGT. This CDR3 is CASSPGPLSEQYF. CDR3 coding DNA: TGTGCCAGCAGCCCGGGACCTCTAAGCGAGCAGTACTTC.

The rearrangement links TRBV9 to TRBJ2-7; 12 positions agree with TRBD2. The CDR3 is 15 residues long. The germline CDR1 and CDR2 sequences are SGDLS and YYNGEE. After removal of 4 bases from V and 2 bases from J, the junction contained 4 bases not matched to a gene. CDR3 region: CASSPLAGGPYEQYF. The DNA of the CDR3 is TGTGCCAGCAGCCCCCTAGCGGGAGGGCCCTACGAGCAGTACTTC.

The CDR3 here is CASSQDRAGTQYF. For the CDR3, the DNA is TGCGCCAGCAGCCAAGATAGGGCCGGTACGCAGTATTTT. V gene TRBV4-1 combines with J gene TRBJ2-3; no clear D. Per the germline V gene, CDR1 is MGHRA and CDR2 is YSYEKL. V lost 0 bases and J lost 8, with 9 bases in between. The CDR3 contains 13 residues.

The chain recombines TRBV5-1 with TRBJ1-1, with 10 bases that match TRBD1. The CDR3 has 14 residues. From germline, CDR1 is SGHRS and CDR2 YFSETQ. V was clipped by 3 bases and J by 4 bases; unmatched bases: 3. CDR3 nucleotide sequence: TGCGCCAGCAGCTCGGGGACAGGGGCCACTGAAGCTTTCTTT. Its protein product is CASSSGTGATEAFF.

This chain joins TRBV5-1 and TRBJ2-5; TRBD1 aligns across 8 bases. V dropped 3 bases and J dropped 5; count of bases not matched to a gene: 9. Germline values: CDR1 SGHRS, CDR2 YFSETQ. This CDR3 is built from 15 residues. CDR3 amino acids: CASSWAQGDVETQYF. The CDR3 DNA reads as TGCGCCAGCAGCTGGGCACAGGGGGACGTGGAGACCCAGTACTTC.

This clone was counted a few times. The chain carries TRBV24-1 and TRBJ1-5, with a tentative D call TRBD1 (6 bases). Per germline, CDR1 KGHDR and CDR2 SFDVKD. Trimming cost V 5 bases and J 3 bases, with 10 bases left between them. This CDR3 region has 14 residues. CDR3 DNA sequence: TGTGCCACCAGTGCAGGGACAAACAATCAGCCCCAGCATTTT. This translates into CATSAGTNNQPQHF.

The rearrangement uses TRBV27 and TRBJ1-5; a weak D match, TRBD1 (6 bases). Germline CDR1 MNHEY, CDR2 SMNVEV (reference sequence). V gave up 5 bases and J gave up 3 bases, with 14 bases separating them. The CDR3 spans 15 residues. CDR3 sequence (DNA): TGTGCCAGCAGTCTCCGGGGGGGGGCCAATCAGCCCCAGCATTTT. This codes for CASSLRGGANQPQHF.

The V call is TRBV3-1 (or the pseudogene TRBV3-2), the J call TRBJ1-5, with a weak D call TRBD1 (6 bases). The V end lost 4 bases, the J end lost 5 bases, and 12 bases lay between the germline ends. The CDR3 has 14 amino acids. Germline V lookup: CDR1 LGHDT, CDR2 YNNKEL (reference sequence). Written as DNA, the CDR3 is TGTGCCAGCAGCCCCACGGGGGGCGATCAGCCCCAGCATTTT. It is translated as CASSPTGGDQPQHF.

The J gene is TRBJ2-7, the V gene TRBV11-3; tentatively, D is TRBD2 (6 bases). Germline CDR1 reads SGHNT; CDR2 reads YENEEA. V was clipped by 0 bases and J by 0 bases, with 12 bases between them. The length of the CDR3 is 16 residues. CDR3 region: CASSLEGGYSSYEQYF. The CDR3 DNA follows: TGTGCCAGCAGCTTAGAGGGAGGCTATAGCTCCTACGAGCAGTACTTC.

The sample holds a few counts of this clone. The chain uses TRBV6-2 or TRBV6-3 and TRBJ2-7; 10 bases map to TRBD2. The CDR3 length is 15 residues. The trim removed 2 bases at V and 4 bases at J, leaving 5 bases unmatched. CDR1 MNHEY and CDR2 SVGEGT come from the germline V gene. CDR3 residues: CASSYPPSGRYEQYF. CDR3 DNA sequence: TGTGCCAGCAGTTACCCTCCTAGCGGGAGATACGAGCAGTACTTC.

V is TRBV28 and J is TRBJ1-1; 7 nucleotides line up with TRBD1. Germline trimming cut 7 bases from V and 3 bases from J; bases unmatched to any gene: 5. Germline CDR1 MDHEN, CDR2 SYDVKM. The CDR3 extends over 13 amino acids. CDR3 residues: CASKPTGHTEAFF. In DNA, the CDR3 is TGTGCCAGCAAACCGACAGGGCACACTGAAGCTTTCTTT.

The chain has TRBV6-5 and TRBJ2-2; 9 bases fit TRBD2. The CDR3 spans 14 residues. Germline lookup yields CDR1 MNHEY and CDR2 SVGAGI. The V and J ends lost 5 bases and 7 bases, in that order; junction bases with no gene match: 5. In DNA, the CDR3 is TGTGCCAGCAGTCCTCGACTAGCGGACGGGGAGCTGTTTTTT. This codes for CASSPRLADGELFF.

V usage is TRBV3-1 (or the pseudogene TRBV3-2) and J usage is TRBJ2-5; the D is unclear. Germline CDR1 is LGHDT and CDR2 is YNNKEL (reference sequence). The V end was cut by 3 bases, the J end by 5 bases, with 13 bases between. The CDR3 covers 14 residues. Here the CDR3 reads CASSQFISRETQYF. CDR3 nucleotides: TGTGCCAGCAGCCAGTTTATAAGTCGGGAGACCCAGTACTTC.

The chain uses TRBV3-1 (or the pseudogene TRBV3-2) and TRBJ1-1; a possible D gene is TRBD1 (5 bases). Germline CDR1 is LGHDT and CDR2 is YNNKEL (reference sequence). The CDR3 extends over 14 amino acids. V was clipped by 1 base and J by 2 bases, with 8 bases between them. CDR3 region: CASSQAGRNTEAFF. In DNA, the CDR3 is TGTGCCAGCAGCCAAGCGGGACGTAACACTGAAGCTTTCTTT.